These 23 T cell receptor beta chains were all obtained from the same sample, sequenced in a study of CD8+ T cells in alopecia areata. Stated treatment: oral pan-JAK inhibitor, 5-10 mg twice daily. In each case, RNA was isolated and then reverse transcribed into cDNA as the sequencing template. Here immunoSEQ multiplex PCR was the method, and the copy in TCRdb shows in-frame clones only, minus some. In the table there are over 150,000 clones, roughly 60% of which are singletons. Sequences were derived from CD4+ T cells sorted from blood, sampled at week 24, from a patient treated with tofacitinib. Receptors were obtained from a human donor with alopecia areata.

V usage is TRBV6-1 and J usage is TRBJ2-6; D is ambiguous. Germline loops: CDR1 MNHNS, CDR2 SASEGT. Trimming shortened V by 6 bases and J by 2 bases, and 11 bases separated the two germline ends. The CDR3 extends over 15 amino acids. Here the CDR3 reads CASSPPDAGANVLTF. The CDR3 DNA reads TGTGCCAGCAGCCCCCCAGATGCTGGGGCCAACGTCCTGACTTTC.

This CDR3 reads CASSTDNTFSGNTIYF. As DNA, the CDR3 is TGCGCCAGCAGCACCGACAACACTTTCTCTGGAAACACCATATATTTT. The chain employs TRBV4-1 and TRBJ1-3, with no clear D. This CDR3 spans 16 amino acids. The germline V and J ends were trimmed by 5 bases and 0 bases, with 14 bases remaining between them. Germline CDR1 MGHRA, CDR2 YSYEKL.

V gene TRBV29-1 combines with J gene TRBJ2-5; 9 positions agree with TRBD1. Matching the DNA end better, TRBJ2-7 makes the J call doubtful. The CDR3 runs to 12 residues. Germline V gives CDR1 SQVTM, CDR2 ANQGSEA. The DNA for the CDR3 is TGCAGCGTTCGGACAGGGGATTACGAGCAGTACTTC. Its protein product is CSVRTGDYEQYF.

J is TRBJ2-3 and V is TRBV25-1; 10 bases are a match to TRBD2. The V gene end was trimmed by 3 bases and the J gene end by 4 bases; junction bases not matched to a gene: 10. The CDR3 extends over 17 amino acids. Germline V CDR1 and CDR2: MGHDK, SYGVNS. As DNA, the CDR3 is TGTGCCAGCAGTGAGCACAGAGCTAGCGGGGGAGCAGATACGCAGTATTTT. Translation gives CASSEHRASGGADTQYF.

The chain combines TRBV29-1 with TRBJ1-2; 8 bases match TRBD1. In germline, CDR1 is SQVTM, CDR2 ANQGSEA. The CDR3 is 13 residues long. V lost 1 base to trimming and J lost 7 bases; unmatched junction nucleotides: 5. The CDR3 region is CSVEGQGRSGYTF. CDR3 DNA sequence: TGCAGCGTTGAAGGACAGGGGAGAAGTGGCTACACCTTC.

V gene TRBV2 combines with J gene TRBJ2-5; D perhaps matches TRBD2 (6 bases). The V and J ends lost 1 base and 2 bases respectively, with 11 bases between them. CDR3 length: 15 amino acids. From germline, CDR1 is SNHLY and CDR2 FYNNEI. Here the CDR3 DNA reads TGTGCCAGCAGTGAAGTCGGGGGAGCACAAGAGACCCAGTACTTC. Protein: CASSEVGGAQETQYF.

The rearrangement links TRBV2 to TRBJ2-1; TRBD2 matches at 12 bases. With V trimmed by 5 bases and J by 8 bases, 7 bases remained unmatched. Per the germline V gene, CDR1 is SNHLY and CDR2 is FYNNEI. CDR3 length: 15 residues. The CDR3 coding sequence is TGTGCCAGCAGTATAACTAGCGGGGGGAACGATGAGCAGTTCTTC. Its protein is CASSITSGGNDEQFF.

The rearrangement links TRBV14 to TRBJ2-1; TRBD1 aligns across 10 bases. V was clipped by 4 bases and J by 5 bases; unmatched bases: 8. Germline CDR1 is SGHDN and CDR2 is FVKESK. The CDR3 runs 16 residues. The CDR3 sequence is CASSRFEGQGNNEQFF. CDR3 nucleotides: TGTGCCAGCAGCCGGTTTGAGGGACAGGGGAACAATGAGCAGTTCTTC. The full variable domain, completed using reference TRBV14 and TRBJ2-1, is EAGVTQFPSHSVIEKGQTVTLRCDPISGHDNLYWYRRVMGKEIKFLLHFVKESKQDESGMPNNRFLAERTGGTYSTLKVQPAELEDSGVYFCASSRFEGQGNNEQFFGPGTRLTVL.

The chain recombines TRBV5-1 with TRBJ2-3, with 8 bases fitting TRBD2. This CDR3 is 14 amino acids long. The germline CDR1 and CDR2 sequences are SGHRS and YFSETQ. V trimming: 5 bases; J trimming: 2 bases; junction bases outside the gene matches: 4. CDR3 loop: CASRVAGHTDTQYF. CDR3 coding DNA: TGCGCCAGCAGGGTAGCGGGGCACACAGATACGCAGTATTTT.

Details on this clone: The sample contains more than one DNA sequence encoding this CDR3. The rearrangement joins TRBV5-6 to TRBJ2-2; unclear D gene. Germline V gene data show CDR1 as SGHDT and CDR2 as YYEEEE. The CDR3 has 14 amino acids. Trimming shortened V by 4 bases and J by 4 bases, and 11 bases separated the two germline ends. CDR3 coding DNA: TGTGCCAGCAGCCCTGATACGGGCACCGGGGAGCTGTTTTTT. Translation gives CASSPDTGTGELFF.

The chain is built from TRBV2 and TRBJ2-3; D remains unclear. The CDR3 has 12 amino acids. Germline values: CDR1 SNHLY, CDR2 FYNNEI. V was shortened by 4 bases and J by 4 bases, with 6 bases between the two germline ends. The CDR3 region is CASSVGPDTQYF. The CDR3 region has the DNA TGTGCCAGCAGTGTTGGCCCAGATACGCAGTATTTT.

This clone was seen a handful of times. The same CDR3 can be traced to other DNA sequences in this sample. The genes are TRBV5-1 and TRBJ2-2, with D uncertain. Germline lookup yields CDR1 SGHRS and CDR2 YFSETQ. The V gene lost 1 base and the J gene lost 0 bases, with 7 bases spanning the gap. The CDR3 runs 15 residues. CDR3 region: CASSLSSANTGELFF. As DNA, the CDR3 is TGCGCCAGCAGCTTGTCATCCGCGAACACCGGGGAGCTGTTTTTT.

The V gene is TRBV18, the J gene TRBJ1-4; 8 bases are shared with TRBD1. CDR1 and CDR2 from the germline V gene are KGHSH and LQKENI. The CDR3 is 15 residues long. J lost 4 bases, V lost 3 bases, and 4 bases had no gene match. The CDR3 DNA is TGTGCCAGCTCACCGGACAGGGTTGTTAATGAAAAACTGTTTTTT. Protein sequence: CASSPDRVVNEKLFF.

The V gene is TRBV27, the J gene TRBJ2-5; TRBD2 aligns across 7 bases. The CDR3 loop spans 15 amino acids. Germline values: CDR1 MNHEY, CDR2 SMNVEV (reference sequence). J lost 5 bases, V lost 3 bases, and 9 bases had no gene match. The CDR3 loop reads CASSFAGTTFETQYF. CDR3 nucleotides: TGTGCCAGCAGTTTCGCCGGGACTACCTTCGAGACCCAGTACTTC.

This clone was detected only a few times. This specimen includes other DNA sequences encoding the same CDR3. V gene TRBV29-1 combines with J gene TRBJ1-2, with a possible D match to TRBD1 (6 bases). The V gene's germline CDR1 is SQVTM and CDR2 ANQGSEA. CDR3 length: 10 amino acids. V lost 5 bases and J 8 bases, leaving 9 bases between the germline ends. The CDR3 is CSVQGNGYTF. Written as DNA, the CDR3 is TGCAGCGTTCAGGGGAACGGCTACACCTTC.

DNA of the CDR3: TGCGCCAGCAGCTTAGGTGGGGGCGCAGATACGCAGTATTTT. Its translation: CASSLGGGADTQYF. This chain links TRBV5-1 with TRBJ2-3; possibly TRBD1 for D (6 bases). The CDR3 extends over 14 amino acids. V lost 2 bases to trimming and J lost 4 bases, with 11 bases between them. Germline V gives CDR1 SGHRS, CDR2 YFSETQ.

V gene TRBV25-1 combines with J gene TRBJ1-4; 9 bases are shared with TRBD1. The CDR3 sequence is 14 residues long. J was trimmed by 7 bases and V by 1 base; bases with no gene match: 1. Per the germline V gene, CDR1 is MGHDK and CDR2 is SYGVNS. In DNA form, the CDR3 reads TGTGCCAGCAGTGAATGGGACAGGGCTGAAAAACTGTTTTTT. Translated: CASSEWDRAEKLFF. The whole variable domain, filled in from reference TRBV25-1 and TRBJ1-4, reads EADIYQTPRYLVIGTGKKITLECSQTMGHDKMYWYQQDPGMELHLIHYSYGVNSTEKGDLSSESTVSRIRTEHFPLTLESARPSHTSQYLCASSEWDRAEKLFFGSGTQLSVL.

The chain carries TRBV5-1 and TRBJ1-1; 7 bases agree with TRBD1. The CDR3 contains 15 residues. The V gene's germline CDR1 is SGHRS and CDR2 YFSETQ. Germline trimming cut 7 bases from V and 0 bases from J; bases unmatched to any gene: 9. CDR3 residues: CASVGTADLNTEAFF. In nucleotides, the CDR3 is TGCGCCAGCGTTGGGACAGCTGATCTGAACACTGAAGCTTTCTTT.

This clone has only a few counts. The CDR3 sequence: CSVDWEYGGYTF. CDR3 in DNA: TGCAGCGTTGACTGGGAATATGGTGGCTACACCTTC. The J gene is TRBJ1-2, the V gene TRBV29-1; unclear D gene. The V end was cut by 3 bases, the J end by 7 bases, with 12 bases between. The CDR3 is made up of 12 amino acids. Germline-derived CDR1 and CDR2 are SQVTM and ANQGSEA.

This clone has more than one count but fewer than ten. The chain recombines TRBV7-6 with TRBJ1-4, with no clear D. V was pared by 1 base and J by 7 bases, with 13 bases between. Germline V gives CDR1 SGHVS, CDR2 FNYEAQ. This CDR3 has 15 residues. The CDR3 protein is CASSLDAGSGEKLFF. CDR3 in DNA: TGTGCCAGCAGCTTAGATGCGGGGAGCGGTGAAAAACTGTTTTTT.

V gene TRBV7-9 combines with J gene TRBJ1-6; TRBD1 matches 9 bases. Trimming took 1 base from V and 8 from J; bases not matched to a gene: 6. The CDR3 consists of 16 residues. Germline V CDR1 and CDR2: SEHNR, FQNEAQ (reference sequence). CDR3 DNA: TGTGCCAGCAGCTTAGAGGGACAGGGACCCGATTCACCCCTCCACTTT. Amino acid sequence: CASSLEGQGPDSPLHF. The full variable domain, rest sourced from reference TRBV7-9 and TRBJ1-6, is DTGVSQNPRHKITKRGQNVTFRCDPISEHNRLYWYRQTLGQGPEFLTYFQNEAQLEKSRLLSDRFSAERPKGSFSTLEIQRTEQGDSAMYLCASSLEGQGPDSPLHFGNGTRLTVT.

The chain employs TRBV29-1 and TRBJ2-7; 7 bases are a match to TRBD1. The V gene's germline CDR1 is SQVTM and CDR2 ANQGSEA. J gave up 7 bases and V 5 bases, and 11 bases lay outside the gene matches. The CDR3 covers 13 residues. The CDR3 spells CSVSSDRDGEQYF. Written as DNA, the CDR3 is TGCAGCGTTTCGAGTGACAGGGACGGGGAGCAGTACTTC.

The chain has TRBV14 and TRBJ2-2; D gene unclear. This CDR3 spans 13 amino acids. V lost 4 bases, J lost 6 bases, and 9 bases lay in between. Germline loops: CDR1 SGHDN, CDR2 FVKESK. CDR3: CASSPSLSGELFF. The CDR3 nucleotides read TGTGCCAGCAGCCCCAGTTTATCCGGGGAGCTGTTTTTT.